The rows below give T cell receptor beta chains drawn from one sample of a study of cytomegalovirus exposure and HLA in healthy donors. Clones were read by immunoSEQ multiplex PCR, and TCRdb kept only the in-frame ones, dropping some. The sample yields roughly 160,000 clones, about 72% seen once. Sequencing was performed on PBMCs. The receptor source for this set is a girl aged 5-17 years in good health and CMV-seronegative. Both conserved end residues are part of each CDR3. The order of the fields is clone size, V gene, D gene, J gene, CDR3 DNA, CDR3 protein. D genes are given only for firm matches. Clone size, where shown, is once, few, many, or a class for clones that have expanded.

size: once
V: TRBV5-6
D: TRBD2
J: TRBJ2-3
DNA: TGTGCCAGCAGCTCCGATCGGACTAGCGGGGGACCCGATACGCAGTATTTT
CDR3: CASSSDRTSGGPDTQYF

size: NA
V: TRBV27
D: NA
J: TRBJ1-5
DNA: TGTGCCAGCAGCGGCACGGGGGGAAGCAATCAGCCCCAGCATTTT
CDR3: CASSGTGGSNQPQHF

size: NA
V: TRBV5-1
D: NA
J: TRBJ2-7
DNA: TGCGCCAGCCGATGGTCTGACAGGGGAGGGCTGTACTTC
CDR3: CASRWSDRGGLYF

size: NA
V: TRBV6-1
D: NA
J: TRBJ1-2
DNA: TGTGCCAGCAGTGAAGCCCACGGGTCCCTCGGTGGCTACACCTTC
CDR3: CASSEAHGSLGGYTF

size: NA
V: TRBV7-6
D: TRBD2
J: TRBJ2-1
DNA: TGTGCCAGCAGCTTACTATCTAGCGGGGGGGCCGGTAGCAATGAGCAGTTCTTC
CDR3: CASSLLSSGGAGSNEQFF

size: NA
V: TRBV11-3
D: TRBD1
J: TRBJ2-6
DNA: TGTGCCAGCAGCTTGGGGGACAGCAGCTCTGGGGCCAACGTCCTGACTTTC
CDR3: CASSLGDSSSGANVLTF

size: few
V: TRBV9
D: NA
J: TRBJ1-1
DNA: TGTGCCAGCACCGAAAACCCAGGGGTAAACACTGAAGCTTTCTTT
CDR3: CASTENPGVNTEAFF

size: NA
V: TRBV2
D: NA
J: TRBJ1-1
DNA: TGTGCCAGCAGTGTCGGCGGGGTTGCTGAAGCTTTCTTT
CDR3: CASSVGGVAEAFF

size: NA
V: TRBV14
D: NA
J: TRBJ2-7
DNA: TGTGCCAGCAGCCAAGCCCGCGAGCAGTACTTC
CDR3: CASSQAREQYF

size: NA
V: TRBV6-5
D: NA
J: TRBJ1-1
DNA: TGTGCCAGCAGTTCCGGGACTGAAGTCGCTGAAGCTTTCTTT
CDR3: CASSSGTEVAEAFF

size: NA
V: TRBV20-1
D: NA
J: TRBJ2-5
DNA: TGCAGTGCTAGAGCGGAAGAGACCCAGTACTTC
CDR3: CSARAEETQYF

size: NA
V: TRBV7-9
D: TRBD1
J: TRBJ2-7
DNA: TGTGCCAGCGAATATTTAGGGAGAACCGGGACAGGGGGGGAGCGGAGGCAGTACTTC
CDR3: CASEYLGRTGTGGERRQYF

size: NA
V: TRBV27
D: TRBD1
J: TRBJ2-3
DNA: TGTGCCAGCAGTCAAGGGACAGAAACAGATACGCAGTATTTT
CDR3: CASSQGTETDTQYF

size: NA
V: TRBV11-3
D: TRBD2
J: TRBJ2-1
DNA: TGTGCCAGCAGCTTAGAGACCGGCGGGGGGGCGATTGAGCAGTTCTTC
CDR3: CASSLETGGGAIEQFF

size: NA
V: TRBV7-9
D: TRBD1
J: TRBJ1-1
DNA: TGTGCCAGCAGCTTTTTGGGACAGACAAACACTGAAGCTTTCTTT
CDR3: CASSFLGQTNTEAFF

size: NA
V: TRBV12-5
D: TRBD2
J: TRBJ2-1
DNA: TGTGCTAGTGCTGTATCAGCGGGGGGGCTCGATGAGCAGTTCTTC
CDR3: CASAVSAGGLDEQFF

size: NA
V: TRBV11-2
D: TRBD1
J: TRBJ2-2
DNA: TGTGCCAGCAGCGCGGACAGGGTGAACGGGGAGCTGTTTTTT
CDR3: CASSADRVNGELFF

size: NA
V: TRBV4-1
D: NA
J: TRBJ2-7
DNA: TGCGCCAGCAGCCAAGTCGAGGCCTCCTACGAGCAGTACTTC
CDR3: CASSQVEASYEQYF

size: NA
V: TRBV7-6
D: TRBD2
J: TRBJ2-3
DNA: TGTGCCAGCAGCTCGATACTAGCGGGGGGCGGGTATACGCAGTATTTT
CDR3: CASSSILAGGGYTQYF

size: NA
V: TRBV28
D: NA
J: TRBJ1-1
DNA: TGTGCCAGCAGTTTGCGCCAGGGGTTGTACACTGAAGCTTTCTTT
CDR3: CASSLRQGLYTEAFF

size: NA
V: TRBV5-1
D: NA
J: TRBJ2-7
DNA: TGCGCCAGCTCTCAAGCGGCGCTCTACGAGCAGTACTTC
CDR3: CASSQAALYEQYF

size: NA
V: TRBV19
D: TRBD2
J: TRBJ2-1
DNA: TGTGCCAGTAGCCCCCTTGCGGGGGTTCACAATGAGCAGTTCTTC
CDR3: CASSPLAGVHNEQFF

size: NA
V: TRBV29-1
D: NA
J: TRBJ1-2
DNA: TGCAGCGTTGAAGGGCAACAGGATTTAATCCGGGGCTACACCTTC
CDR3: CSVEGQQDLIRGYTF

size: once
V: TRBV5-6
D: NA
J: TRBJ1-5
DNA: TGTGCCAGCAGCTTTGGGGCTCAGCCCCAGCATTTT
CDR3: CASSFGAQPQHF

size: NA
V: TRBV4-1
D: NA
J: TRBJ1-5
DNA: TGCGCCAGCAGCCAAGTAGGGGAGGGGAGCAATCAGCCCCAGCATTTT
CDR3: CASSQVGEGSNQPQHF

size: NA
V: TRBV18
D: NA
J: TRBJ2-1
DNA: TGTGCCAGCTCCCACGGGGTGTTTAATGAGCAGTTCTTC
CDR3: CASSHGVFNEQFF

size: NA
V: TRBV10-3
D: NA
J: TRBJ2-5
DNA: TGTGCCATCAGTGCCAACCCGGTTGAGACCCAGTACTTC
CDR3: CAISANPVETQYF

size: NA
V: TRBV5-4
D: TRBD2
J: TRBJ2-3
DNA: TGTGCCAGCAGCTTCATGGCTAGCGGGGCTGGAGATACGCAGTATTTT
CDR3: CASSFMASGAGDTQYF

size: NA
V: TRBV29-1
D: TRBD2
J: TRBJ2-3
DNA: TGCAGCGTTGAAATAGGACTAGCGGGGGGCGAAGTTAGCACAGATACGCAGTATTTT
CDR3: CSVEIGLAGGEVSTDTQYF

size: NA
V: TRBV6-5
D: NA
J: TRBJ1-2
DNA: TGTGCCAGCAGTTTCGGACGGGAGGGCTACACCTTC
CDR3: CASSFGREGYTF

size: once
V: TRBV6-1
D: NA
J: TRBJ2-1
DNA: TGTGCCAGCAGTGAAGCAAAGAGGGGGAGGTTCTTC
CDR3: CASSEAKRGRFF

size: NA
V: TRBV6-1
D: TRBD1
J: TRBJ2-7
DNA: TGTGCCAGCAGTTTCGACAGGGCAGGCTACGAGCAGTACTTC
CDR3: CASSFDRAGYEQYF

size: NA
V: TRBV27
D: NA
J: TRBJ1-2
DNA: TGTGCCAGCAGTTCGATCAGGGGTCCCTTGGGCTATGGCTACACCTTC
CDR3: CASSSIRGPLGYGYTF

size: NA
V: TRBV4-2
D: NA
J: TRBJ2-1
DNA: TGTGCCAGCAGCCAAGGCGATGAGCAGTTCTTC
CDR3: CASSQGDEQFF

size: NA
V: TRBV30
D: TRBD1
J: TRBJ1-2
DNA: TGTGCCTGGAGAGACAGGGTGGACTATGGCTACACCTTC
CDR3: CAWRDRVDYGYTF

size: NA
V: TRBV6-1
D: TRBD2
J: TRBJ2-7
DNA: TGTGCCAGCAGTGCGGCGACTAGCGGGGTCTCCTACGAGCAGTACTTC
CDR3: CASSAATSGVSYEQYF

size: NA
V: TRBV5-1
D: NA
J: TRBJ1-1
DNA: TGCGCCAGCAGCTTGCCCAGCACTGAAGCTTTCTTT
CDR3: CASSLPSTEAFF

size: NA
V: TRBV7-9
D: TRBD1
J: TRBJ1-6
DNA: TGTGCCAGCAGCCTGGGGGGGACAGGAGGTTCACCCCTCCACTTT
CDR3: CASSLGGTGGSPLHF

size: NA
V: TRBV6-1
D: NA
J: TRBJ1-2
DNA: TGTGCCAGCAGCATAGACATGAAGTATGGCTACACCTTC
CDR3: CASSIDMKYGYTF

size: NA
V: TRBV12-5
D: TRBD1
J: TRBJ1-2
DNA: TGTGCTAGTGGTTTAGCGGGACAGGGGTTTGGCTACACCTTC
CDR3: CASGLAGQGFGYTF

size: NA
V: TRBV29-1
D: NA
J: TRBJ1-2
DNA: TGCAGCGTTGAGGAGAACGTCTATGGCTACACCTTC
CDR3: CSVEENVYGYTF

size: NA
V: TRBV6-5
D: NA
J: TRBJ2-3
DNA: TGTGCCAGCAGTTACGACGCAGGGCGAACACGTGCGCAGTATTTT
CDR3: CASSYDAGRTRAQYF

size: NA
V: TRBV6-1
D: TRBD2
J: TRBJ2-6
DNA: TGTGCCAGCAGTGACGGGGGGGAATCTGGGGCCAACGTCCTGACTTTC
CDR3: CASSDGGESGANVLTF

size: few
V: TRBV7-9
D: NA
J: TRBJ2-5
DNA: TGTGCCAGCAGCTACCCTAGGGAGACCCAGTACTTC
CDR3: CASSYPRETQYF

size: NA
V: TRBV7-9
D: NA
J: TRBJ1-2
DNA: TGTGCCAGCAGCCCCCGGGGAGCTAACTATGGCTACACCTTC
CDR3: CASSPRGANYGYTF

size: once
V: TRBV7-2
D: NA
J: TRBJ2-5
DNA: TGTGCCAGCAGCGTGACTCCCGGAGACTCGGAGACCCAGTACTTC
CDR3: CASSVTPGDSETQYF

size: NA
V: TRBV5-4
D: TRBD1
J: TRBJ1-4
DNA: TGTGCCAGCAGCTCAGACAGGGGAGCTAATGAAAAACTGTTTTTT
CDR3: CASSSDRGANEKLFF

size: few
V: TRBV18
D: NA
J: TRBJ2-1
DNA: TGTGCCAGCTCACCGCTTTCAGGGGCCTCCACTTACAATGAGCAGTTCTTC
CDR3: CASSPLSGASTYNEQFF

size: NA
V: TRBV9
D: TRBD1
J: TRBJ1-5
DNA: TGTGCCAGCAGCGCGCAGGGGGGCAATCAGCCCCAGCATTTT
CDR3: CASSAQGGNQPQHF